This TCR beta chain is drawn from a study of graft-versus-host responses after intestinal transplantation. On the study more broadly: Anti-thymocyte globulin induction preceded roughly 3 years of tacrolimus and steroid maintenance in all recipients.

V gave up 1 base and J gave up 0 bases, with 11 bases separating them. Germline CDR1 and CDR2: SGHRS and YFSETQ. This CDR3 spans 15 amino acids. The authors seeded about 200,000 CFSE-labeled responder cells together with about 200,000 irradiated stimulator cells tagged with violet dye. Profiled with immunoSEQ multiplex PCR; TCRdb holds only in-frame clones, not every one. The sample holds roughly 16,000 clones; about two fifths are singletons and the top ten take less than 4%. The receptor's source is a human patient who received an intestinal transplant. The V gene is TRBV5-1, the J gene TRBJ2-7; D call uncertain. Specimen: alloreactive CD8+ T cells from a mixed lymphocyte reaction culture, collected before intestinal transplant. Subset reported: CFSE-low proliferating T cells sorted from roughly six-day pre-transplant mixed lymphocyte reaction (GvH or HvG direction). Here the CDR3 DNA reads TGCGCCAGCAGCTTGCTGGAAGCCTTCTCCTACGAGCAGTACTTC. The encoded protein is CASSLLEAFSYEQYF. The whole variable domain, remainder taken from reference TRBV5-1 and TRBJ2-7, is KAGVTQTPRYLIKTRGQQVTLSCSPISGHRSVSWYQQTPGQGLQFLFEYFSETQRNKGNFPGRFSGRQFSNSRSEMNVSTLELGDSALYLCASSLLEAFSYEQYFGPGTRLTVT.